The 22 T cell receptor beta chains in this list originate from one sample, sequenced in a study of OX40 agonist ivuxolimab in advanced cancers. Here immunoSEQ multiplex PCR was the method, and the copy in TCRdb shows in-frame clones only, minus some. The sample contains about 53,000 clones, 84% of which appear only once. The starting material was CD4+ or CD8+ T cells sorted from blood, obtained in a trial of the OX40 agonist ivuxolimab. The receptor set was obtained from an adult with an advanced solid tumor such as melanoma, head and neck, liver or kidney cancer.

The chain links TRBV5-1 to TRBJ2-7; the match to TRBD1 covers 10 bases. There are 14 residues in the CDR3. V lost 6 bases to trimming and J lost 4 bases; unmatched junction nucleotides: 7. CDR1 and CDR2 (germline): SGHRS, YFSETQ. Here the CDR3 DNA reads TGCGCCAGCAACCGGGACAGGGGTCCTTACGAGCAGTACTTC. It encodes CASNRDRGPYEQYF. The variable domain in full, with the rest retrieved from reference TRBV5-1 and TRBJ2-7, is KAGVTQTPRYLIKTRGQQVTLSCSPISGHRSVSWYQQTPGQGLQFLFEYFSETQRNKGNFPGRFSGRQFSNSRSEMNVSTLELGDSALYLCASNRDRGPYEQYFGPGTRLTVT.

V gene TRBV7-3 combines with J gene TRBJ2-1, with D perhaps TRBD1 or TRBD2 (6 bases each). The CDR3 extends over 13 amino acids. The germline CDR1 and CDR2 sequences are SGHTA and FQGTGA. Trimming left V 4 bases short and J 10 bases short, with 14 bases between. CDR3: CASSYRDSLEQFF. For the CDR3, the DNA is TGTGCCAGCAGCTACAGGGACTCACTAGAGCAGTTCTTC.

This chain joins TRBV18 and TRBJ1-1, with no clear D. V shed 3 bases and J shed 1 base, with 9 bases lying between them. The CDR3 has 14 residues. The germline gives CDR1 KGHSH, CDR2 LQKENI. This CDR3 reads CASSPQTSNTEAFF. In DNA, the CDR3 is TGTGCCAGCTCACCCCAGACATCGAACACTGAAGCTTTCTTT.

The chain uses TRBV5-1 and TRBJ2-1; 10 bases align to TRBD2. There are 14 residues in the CDR3. Germline assignment: CDR1 SGHRS and CDR2 YFSETQ. Unmatched junction bases numbered 7, after V lost 7 bases and J lost 6 bases. The CDR3 here is CASSSGSYSNEQFF. CDR3 nucleotide sequence: TGCGCCAGCTCTAGCGGGAGTTACAGCAATGAGCAGTTCTTC.

The chain combines TRBV12-5 with TRBJ1-5; D ambiguous. With 1 base removed from V and 5 bases from J, the gap between germline ends came to 15 bases. The CDR3 spans 16 residues. Germline V gives CDR1 LGHNT, CDR2 FRNRAP. Written as DNA, the CDR3 is TGTGCTAGTGGTTTGGACCCGGGAGTTCGGGATCAGCCCCAGCATTTT. It specifies CASGLDPGVRDQPQHF. The full variable domain, its missing parts supplied by reference TRBV12-5 and TRBJ1-5, is DARVTQTPRHKVTEMGQEVTMRCQPILGHNTVFWYRQTMMQGLELLAYFRNRAPLDDSGMPKDRFSAEMPDATLATLKIQPSEPRDSAVYFCASGLDPGVRDQPQHFGDGTRLSIL.

This sequence joins TRBV14 and TRBJ1-2; TRBD1 agrees at 7 bases. Trimming at V came to 0 bases and at J to 4 bases, leaving 11 bases not matched to a gene. CDR3 size: 17 residues. Germline V gene lookup returns CDR1 SGHDN and CDR2 FVKESK. CDR3 bases: TGTGCCAGCAGCCAAGACGATACCGGGACAGCGACCTATGGCTACACCTTC. Translation gives CASSQDDTGTATYGYTF.

The chain couples TRBV7-8 to TRBJ1-5; 7 bases are shared with TRBD1. After removal of 5 bases from V and 2 bases from J, the junction contained 6 bases not matched to a gene. CDR1 is SGHVS and CDR2 is FQNEAQ in the germline V gene. CDR3 length: 15 amino acids. The chain's CDR3 is CASSTGTVGNQPQHF. The CDR3 bases are TGTGCCAGCAGCACCGGGACAGTCGGCAATCAGCCCCAGCATTTT.

This clone was seen more than once but under ten times. This sequence joins TRBV4-3 and TRBJ1-2; TRBD1 agrees at 7 bases. The CDR3 extends over 15 amino acids. V was clipped by 1 base and J by 4 bases; unmatched bases: 6. CDR1 and CDR2 (germline): LGHNA, YSLEER. The CDR3 loop is CASSQGEDRPYGYTF. CDR3 nucleotides: TGCGCCAGCAGCCAAGGGGAGGACAGGCCCTATGGCTACACCTTC.

The genes are TRBV7-2 and TRBJ2-7; D perhaps matches TRBD2 (6 bases). V lost 1 base and J lost 10, with 11 bases in between. CDR1 is SGHTA and CDR2 is FQGNSA in the germline V gene. This CDR3 region has 12 residues. The CDR3 loop is CASSLVSGVQYF. The CDR3 nucleotides are TGTGCCAGCAGCTTAGTTAGCGGCGTTCAGTACTTC.

The chain is built from TRBV11-1 and TRBJ2-1, with D maybe TRBD1 (6 bases). This CDR3 region has 15 residues. Germline CDR1 and CDR2: SGHAT and FQDESV (reference sequence). With 0 bases removed from V and 7 bases from J, the gap between germline ends came to 13 bases. CDR3 protein: CASSLAQGILNEQFF. DNA for the CDR3: TGTGCCAGCAGCTTAGCCCAGGGGATTTTAAATGAGCAGTTCTTC.

This clone was recorded a few times. The rearrangement joins TRBV5-1 to TRBJ2-5, with TRBD1 identical over 9 bases. V lost 0 bases and J lost 5; bases outside the gene matches: 17. The germline V gene has CDR1 SGHRS and CDR2 YFSETQ. The CDR3 runs to 19 residues. CDR3 in DNA: TGCGCCAGCAGCTTGGAGGGACAGGGTCTCCCCTCTTCTTCTGAGACCCAGTACTTC. As protein: CASSLEGQGLPSSSETQYF.

The chain joins TRBV18 to TRBJ2-7; TRBD2 is a possible D gene (6 bases). The germline V gene encodes CDR1 KGHSH and CDR2 LQKENI. V dropped 5 bases and J dropped 2 bases, with 13 bases sitting between them. The CDR3 has 14 residues. Written as DNA, the CDR3 is TGTGCCAGCTCAACCCCCACGGGAGCCTACGAGCAGTACTTC. This codes for CASSTPTGAYEQYF. The full variable domain, with the rest looked up from reference TRBV18 and TRBJ2-7, is NAGVMQNPRHLVRRRGQEARLRCSPMKGHSHVYWYRQLPEEGLKFMVYLQKENIIDESGMPKERFSAEFPKEGPSILRIQQVVRGDSAAYFCASSTPTGAYEQYFGPGTRLTVT.

This clone came up once. The chain joins TRBV7-5 to TRBJ2-1; TRBD2, the table's D call, was not compared with the DNA. TRBV7-5 is a recognized pseudogene. The CDR3 is 15 amino acids. DNA of the CDR3: TGTGTCAGAAGCTTTAATAGCCGGTCCTACAATGAGCAGTTCTTC. It is translated as CVRSFNSRSYNEQFF.

V is TRBV28 and J is TRBJ2-2; maybe TRBD2 (6 bases). The germline V gene has CDR1 MDHEN and CDR2 SYDVKM. CDR3 size: 15 residues. V dropped 3 bases and J dropped 7 bases, with 15 bases sitting between them. As DNA, the CDR3 is TGTGCCAGCAGTTTGCTCCCAGCGGGTATCGGGGAGCTGTTTTTT. Translated: CASSLLPAGIGELFF.

The V and J genes are TRBV6-1 and TRBJ1-6; D remains unclear. V was cut by 2 bases and J by 10 bases, with 18 bases left in between. Germline lookup yields CDR1 MNHNS and CDR2 SASEGT. The CDR3 sequence is 16 residues long. CDR3 sequence (DNA): TGTGCCAGCAGTGAACTGGGCAACGAGGGTCTCTCACCCCTCCACTTT. Protein product: CASSELGNEGLSPLHF.

The chain combines TRBV2 with TRBJ2-3; D remains unclear. V lost 2 bases to trimming and J lost 3 bases, with 12 bases between them. The length of the CDR3 is 15 residues. Germline V lookup: CDR1 SNHLY, CDR2 FYNNEI. The CDR3 coding sequence is TGTGCCAGCAGTGAAATCCGGCCCGGTACAGATACGCAGTATTTT. Encoded protein: CASSEIRPGTDTQYF.

The chain employs TRBV5-4 and TRBJ1-2; 7 bases match TRBD1. The CDR3 contains 13 residues. The germline V gene has CDR1 SGHNT and CDR2 YYREEE (reference sequence). J was trimmed by 4 bases and V by 4 bases; bases with no gene match: 4. This CDR3 is CASSAGQLYGYTF. In DNA, the CDR3 is TGTGCCAGCAGCGCGGGACAGCTCTATGGCTACACCTTC. Looking up the rest from reference TRBV5-4 and TRBJ1-2 gives the full variable domain: ETGVTQSPTHLIKTRGQQVTLRCSSQSGHNTVSWYQQALGQGPQFIFQYYREEENGRGNFPPRFSGLQFPNYSSELNVNALELDDSALYLCASSAGQLYGYTFGSGTRLTVV.

This clone came up a few times. The chain uses TRBV7-6 and TRBJ1-1; possibly TRBD1 for D (5 bases). Germline values: CDR1 SGHVS, CDR2 FNYEAQ. The CDR3 runs 15 residues. V lost 4 bases to trimming and J lost 5 bases, with 17 bases between them. The CDR3 coding sequence is TGTGCCAGCAGCTCAAAGTCCTCAGGGTTGACTGAAGCTTTCTTT. Translated: CASSSKSSGLTEAFF.

A single count supports this clone. This chain links TRBV6-5 with TRBJ1-2; 11 bases are a match to TRBD1. Trimming removed 7 bases from V and 7 bases from J; junction bases left unmatched: 8. CDR3 length: 14 amino acids. Per the germline V gene, CDR1 is MNHEY and CDR2 is SVGAGI. This CDR3 is CASIPRTGGGGYTF. CDR3 in DNA: TGTGCCAGCATTCCCCGGACAGGGGGCGGTGGCTACACCTTC.

There are a few counts of this clone. This chain uses TRBV10-3 with TRBJ2-7; possibly TRBD1 for D (5 bases). Germline CDR1 and CDR2: ENHRY and SYGVKD. V was trimmed by 0 bases and J by 3 bases, leaving 12 bases between them. CDR3 size: 15 residues. CDR3 sequence reads: CAISESTQGIYEQYF. The DNA of the CDR3 is TGTGCCATCAGTGAGTCGACTCAGGGTATCTACGAGCAGTACTTC.

This chain connects TRBV5-1 to TRBJ1-1; 7 bases align to TRBD1. CDR3 length equals 15 residues. CDR1 and CDR2 from the germline V gene are SGHRS and YFSETQ. Germline trimming cut 0 bases from V and 3 bases from J; bases unmatched to any gene: 5. This chain's CDR3 is CASSLVGTEYTEAFF. In DNA, the CDR3 is TGCGCCAGCAGCTTGGTGGGGACAGAGTACACTGAAGCTTTCTTT.

This sequence joins TRBV6-6 and TRBJ2-3; D not resolved. The CDR3 runs to 12 residues. V lost 6 bases and J 2 bases, leaving 6 bases between the germline ends. The germline V gene has CDR1 MNHNY and CDR2 SVGAGI (reference sequence). The CDR3 here is CASSPYTDTQYF. In DNA, the CDR3 is TGTGCCAGCAGCCCGTACACAGATACGCAGTATTTT.